The rows below give T cell receptor beta chains drawn from one sample of a study of blood T cell repertoires in COVID-19. Data came from immunoSEQ multiplex PCR; TCRdb stores just in-frame clones and leaves some out. The repertoire has 60,000 to 85,000 clones, about 90% of them found once; the top ten carry approximately 4.4%. The sequencing input was peripheral blood. The source of these receptors is a man over 45 with active COVID-19. CDR3s include the opening cysteine and the closing phenylalanine or tryptophan. The order of the fields is V gene, D gene, clone size, J gene, CDR3 DNA, CDR3 protein. D genes are given only for firm matches. Expanded clones get a size class; other rows say once, few or many, or leave the size out.

v_gene: TRBV29-1; d_gene: TRBD1; abundance: -; j_gene: TRBJ1-1; CDR3nt: TGCAGCGTTCGGGGACAGGGGGGATTAGGCACTGAAGCTTTCTTT; CDR3aa: CSVRGQGGLGTEAFF
v_gene: TRBV27; d_gene: TRBD1; abundance: -; j_gene: TRBJ2-3; CDR3nt: TGTGCCAGCAGCCAGACAGGGCGCACAGATACGCAGTATTTT; CDR3aa: CASSQTGRTDTQYF
v_gene: TRBV18; d_gene: -; abundance: -; j_gene: TRBJ2-2; CDR3nt: TGTGCCACCAATCGACAGCGTGGGGGCCTGAACACCGGGGAGCTGTTTTTT; CDR3aa: CATNRQRGGLNTGELFF
v_gene: TRBV10-3; d_gene: TRBD1; abundance: once; j_gene: TRBJ1-2; CDR3nt: TGTGCCATCAGTGGGGTTGACAGGGGTGATGGCTACACCTTC; CDR3aa: CAISGVDRGDGYTF
v_gene: TRBV2; d_gene: TRBD1; abundance: -; j_gene: TRBJ1-6; CDR3nt: TGTGCCAGCAGTACTTTCGGACAGGGCAATTCACCCCTCCACTTT; CDR3aa: CASSTFGQGNSPLHF
v_gene: TRBV19; d_gene: -; abundance: -; j_gene: TRBJ1-2; CDR3nt: TGTGCCAGTAGTGATGGAGGGCCTAGGCATGGCTACACCTTC; CDR3aa: CASSDGGPRHGYTF
v_gene: TRBV15; d_gene: TRBD1; abundance: -; j_gene: TRBJ1-4; CDR3nt: TGTGCCACCAGCAGACGACAGGGGAGGGAAAAACTGTTTTTT; CDR3aa: CATSRRQGREKLFF
v_gene: TRBV7-2; d_gene: -; abundance: -; j_gene: TRBJ2-6; CDR3nt: TGTGCCAGCAGCCCCCAGGGGGGTTTCTCTGGGGCCAACGTCCTGACTTTC; CDR3aa: CASSPQGGFSGANVLTF
v_gene: TRBV9; d_gene: -; abundance: once; j_gene: TRBJ2-3; CDR3nt: TGTGCCAGCAGCGTAATCGGAGGGACCACAGATACGCAGTATTTT; CDR3aa: CASSVIGGTTDTQYF
v_gene: TRBV7-8; d_gene: TRBD1; abundance: once; j_gene: TRBJ1-2; CDR3nt: TGTGCCAGCAGCAAAGAGTCGGACAGGGCCACCGGCTACACCTTC; CDR3aa: CASSKESDRATGYTF
v_gene: TRBV6-5; d_gene: -; abundance: -; j_gene: TRBJ1-4; CDR3nt: TGTGCCAGCAGTAAGACAGGTTTGAGGGAAAAACTGTTTTTT; CDR3aa: CASSKTGLREKLFF
v_gene: TRBV12-3/TRBV12-4; d_gene: -; abundance: -; j_gene: TRBJ1-5; CDR3nt: TGTGCCAGCAGTTTATTGTGGGCTCAGCCCCAGCATTTT; CDR3aa: CASSLLWAQPQHF
v_gene: TRBV4-3; d_gene: TRBD1; abundance: -; j_gene: TRBJ1-2; CDR3nt: TGCGCCAGCAGCCCCGGGGGACAGTTGGCTGGCGGCTACACCTTC; CDR3aa: CASSPGGQLAGGYTF
v_gene: TRBV5-1; d_gene: -; abundance: -; j_gene: TRBJ1-2; CDR3nt: TGCGCCAGCAGCTTGTTGTCCGCCGGGGATTATGGCTACACCTTC; CDR3aa: CASSLLSAGDYGYTF
v_gene: TRBV7-2; d_gene: -; abundance: -; j_gene: TRBJ2-3; CDR3nt: TGTGCCAGCAGCTTGGGACTTTTCACAGATACGCAGTATTTT; CDR3aa: CASSLGLFTDTQYF
v_gene: TRBV30; d_gene: -; abundance: -; j_gene: TRBJ2-5; CDR3nt: TGTGCCTGGAGTAAAGGGAGAGAGACCCAGTACTTC; CDR3aa: CAWSKGRETQYF
v_gene: TRBV4-2; d_gene: -; abundance: -; j_gene: TRBJ2-2; CDR3nt: TGTGCCAGCAGCCAAGGGGCAGGGTTTCCCGGGGAGCTGTTTTTT; CDR3aa: CASSQGAGFPGELFF
v_gene: TRBV25-1; d_gene: TRBD1; abundance: -; j_gene: TRBJ1-4; CDR3nt: TGTGCCAGCGGCAGGAAGGGGGCTCTGTTTTTT; CDR3aa: CASGRKGALFF
v_gene: TRBV5-1; d_gene: TRBD1; abundance: -; j_gene: TRBJ1-5; CDR3nt: TGCGCCAGCAGCATCGGACAGGGGATGAATCAGCCCCAGCATTTT; CDR3aa: CASSIGQGMNQPQHF
v_gene: TRBV28; d_gene: -; abundance: -; j_gene: TRBJ1-5; CDR3nt: TGTGCCAGCGCGCAGCAGGGGAATCAGCCCCAGCATTTT; CDR3aa: CASAQQGNQPQHF
v_gene: TRBV29-1; d_gene: -; abundance: -; j_gene: TRBJ1-1; CDR3nt: TGCAGCGTTTTTGAACAGGGATGGACTGAAGCTTTCTTT; CDR3aa: CSVFEQGWTEAFF
v_gene: TRBV27; d_gene: TRBD1; abundance: -; j_gene: TRBJ2-2; CDR3nt: TGTGCCAGCAGTGCCGGGACAGGGCCCGGGGAGCTGTTTTTT; CDR3aa: CASSAGTGPGELFF
v_gene: TRBV28; d_gene: -; abundance: -; j_gene: TRBJ2-2; CDR3nt: TGTGCCAGCACTTTGGGCAGAATCACCGGGGAGCTGTTTTTT; CDR3aa: CASTLGRITGELFF
v_gene: TRBV7-9; d_gene: TRBD1; abundance: few; j_gene: TRBJ2-3; CDR3nt: TGTGCCAGCAGCTTTCCGAGGGACAGGGGATCGGGCACAGATACGCAGTATTTT; CDR3aa: CASSFPRDRGSGTDTQYF
v_gene: TRBV3-1/TRBV3-2; d_gene: TRBD1; abundance: once; j_gene: TRBJ1-3; CDR3nt: TGTGCCAGCAGCCAGACAGGGGGAAACACCATATATTTT; CDR3aa: CASSQTGGNTIYF
v_gene: TRBV5-8; d_gene: -; abundance: -; j_gene: TRBJ1-5; CDR3nt: TGTGCCAGCAGCTTGGAAGCGGATCAGCCCCAGCATTTT; CDR3aa: CASSLEADQPQHF
v_gene: TRBV6-1; d_gene: TRBD2; abundance: -; j_gene: TRBJ2-7; CDR3nt: TGTGCCAGCAGTGAAGAAGCGGGGTGGTACGACGAGCAGTACTTC; CDR3aa: CASSEEAGWYDEQYF
v_gene: TRBV28; d_gene: TRBD1; abundance: -; j_gene: TRBJ1-5; CDR3nt: TGTGCCAGCAGTTTCTTTAGGTCAAGGACAGGGTGGGGGAGCAATCAGCCCCAGCATTTT; CDR3aa: CASSFFRSRTGWGSNQPQHF
v_gene: TRBV30; d_gene: TRBD1; abundance: -; j_gene: TRBJ1-5; CDR3nt: TGTGCCTGGGGGACAGGGGATAATCAGCCCCAGCATTTT; CDR3aa: CAWGTGDNQPQHF
v_gene: TRBV6-1; d_gene: -; abundance: -; j_gene: TRBJ1-2; CDR3nt: TGTGCCAGCAGTGAACAGGGCTTTCGTGGCTACACCTTC; CDR3aa: CASSEQGFRGYTF
v_gene: TRBV11-2; d_gene: -; abundance: -; j_gene: TRBJ2-1; CDR3nt: TGTGCCAGCAGCTTTACAGGGAACCACAATGAGCAGTTCTTC; CDR3aa: CASSFTGNHNEQFF
v_gene: TRBV21-1; d_gene: -; abundance: once; j_gene: TRBJ2-7; CDR3nt: TGTGCCAGGGCTAGCGAAAAGACCTACGAGCAGTACTTC; CDR3aa: CARASEKTYEQYF
v_gene: TRBV11-2; d_gene: TRBD2; abundance: -; j_gene: TRBJ2-1; CDR3nt: TGTGCCAGCAGCTTAGGAGCGGGAGGGTACAATGAGCAGTTCTTC; CDR3aa: CASSLGAGGYNEQFF
v_gene: TRBV29-1; d_gene: -; abundance: -; j_gene: TRBJ2-7; CDR3nt: TGCAGCGTCCTCAGCTCCTACGAGCAGTACTTC; CDR3aa: CSVLSSYEQYF
v_gene: TRBV19; d_gene: TRBD2; abundance: -; j_gene: TRBJ2-1; CDR3nt: TGTGCCAGTAGTATAGTCGCGGGAGGGCCAACTTACAATGAGCAGTTCTTC; CDR3aa: CASSIVAGGPTYNEQFF
v_gene: TRBV19; d_gene: TRBD1; abundance: once; j_gene: TRBJ1-2; CDR3nt: TGTGCCAGTTCGGACAGGGGTAACTATGGCTACACCTTC; CDR3aa: CASSDRGNYGYTF
v_gene: TRBV6-1; d_gene: TRBD2; abundance: -; j_gene: TRBJ2-7; CDR3nt: TGTGCCAGCAGTGATTTAGCGGGTGCCTACGAGCAGTACTTC; CDR3aa: CASSDLAGAYEQYF
v_gene: TRBV19; d_gene: -; abundance: -; j_gene: TRBJ1-4; CDR3nt: TGTGCCAGTAGTTTACTGACGACCGGAGGGGCTGAAAAACTGTTTTTT; CDR3aa: CASSLLTTGGAEKLFF
v_gene: TRBV2; d_gene: TRBD1; abundance: -; j_gene: TRBJ2-2; CDR3nt: TGTGCCAGCAGTGAAGGCCAGGGGGCTGTTGGGGAGCTGTTTTTT; CDR3aa: CASSEGQGAVGELFF
v_gene: TRBV27; d_gene: TRBD1; abundance: -; j_gene: TRBJ1-5; CDR3nt: TGTGCCAGCCAGGGGGTGGGTAGCAATCAGCCCCAGCATTTT; CDR3aa: CASQGVGSNQPQHF
v_gene: TRBV27; d_gene: -; abundance: -; j_gene: TRBJ1-2; CDR3nt: TGTGCCAGCAGGCCAGGAAGTGACTATGGCTACACCTTC; CDR3aa: CASRPGSDYGYTF
v_gene: TRBV12-3/TRBV12-4; d_gene: TRBD1; abundance: -; j_gene: TRBJ2-1; CDR3nt: TGTGCCAGCAGACCCGGGACAGACACCTCGCAGTTCTTC; CDR3aa: CASRPGTDTSQFF
v_gene: TRBV7-6; d_gene: -; abundance: -; j_gene: TRBJ2-2; CDR3nt: TGTGCCAGCAGCTTCGGAGGGGGCGGCACCGGGGAGCTGTTTTTT; CDR3aa: CASSFGGGGTGELFF
v_gene: TRBV5-1; d_gene: TRBD1; abundance: few; j_gene: TRBJ2-7; CDR3nt: TGCGCCAGCAGCTCCGGGACAGGGGGCCGGGAGCAGTACTTC; CDR3aa: CASSSGTGGREQYF
v_gene: TRBV5-1; d_gene: -; abundance: -; j_gene: TRBJ2-5; CDR3nt: TGCGCCAGCAGCCGCGAGAGGGTAGAGACCCAGTACTTC; CDR3aa: CASSRERVETQYF
v_gene: TRBV2; d_gene: TRBD1; abundance: once; j_gene: TRBJ1-2; CDR3nt: TGTGCCAGCAGTGCAGACAGGGGGTCGAATGGCTACACCTTC; CDR3aa: CASSADRGSNGYTF
v_gene: TRBV11-2; d_gene: -; abundance: -; j_gene: TRBJ1-2; CDR3nt: TGTGCCAGCAGCTTAGGGGGAGAAAATTATGGCTACACCTTC; CDR3aa: CASSLGGENYGYTF
v_gene: TRBV19; d_gene: -; abundance: -; j_gene: TRBJ1-1; CDR3nt: TGTGCCAGTAGCTACGACAGCCTAGGGTTGGCTGAAGCTTTCTTT; CDR3aa: CASSYDSLGLAEAFF
v_gene: TRBV5-1; d_gene: -; abundance: -; j_gene: TRBJ2-3; CDR3nt: TGCGCCAGCGGTTCAGGAACAGATACGCAGTATTTT; CDR3aa: CASGSGTDTQYF
v_gene: TRBV5-4; d_gene: -; abundance: -; j_gene: TRBJ2-7; CDR3nt: TGTGCCTGGGGACTCTGGGCCAGAATAACCTACGAGCAGTACTTC; CDR3aa: CAWGLWARITYEQYF
v_gene: TRBV5-4; d_gene: -; abundance: -; j_gene: TRBJ2-3; CDR3nt: TGTGCCAGCAGCCAAAGAGTCACTAGCACAGATACGCAGTATTTT; CDR3aa: CASSQRVTSTDTQYF
v_gene: TRBV2; d_gene: TRBD1; abundance: -; j_gene: TRBJ2-1; CDR3nt: TGTGCCAACTCCAGGGGGAACCTTTTAAGGAATGAGCAGTTCTTC; CDR3aa: CANSRGNLLRNEQFF
v_gene: TRBV9; d_gene: -; abundance: -; j_gene: TRBJ1-2; CDR3nt: TGTGCCAGCAGCGTATCCGATCAGGGTAAGGGAAGGGATGGCTACACCTTC; CDR3aa: CASSVSDQGKGRDGYTF
v_gene: TRBV24-1; d_gene: -; abundance: -; j_gene: TRBJ2-1; CDR3nt: TGTGCCACCAGTTTCTCAGGGGTAGGCCATGAGCAGTTCTTC; CDR3aa: CATSFSGVGHEQFF
v_gene: TRBV11-3; d_gene: -; abundance: -; j_gene: TRBJ1-3; CDR3nt: TGTGCCAGCAACAAGAACAGGGATGGAAACACCATATATTTT; CDR3aa: CASNKNRDGNTIYF